Sequencing of this T cell receptor beta chain was carried out in a study of blood T cell repertoires in COVID-19. Study as a whole: COVID-19 samples collected from the United States, Italy and Spain covered acute and convalescent phases. In each case, the material was cDNA or gDNA derived from T cells, B-cell-depleted T cells, or PBMCs.

This clone turned up a few times. The CDR3 length is 15 residues. Trimming left V 2 bases short and J 5 bases short, with 13 bases between. In germline, CDR1 is LGHDT, CDR2 YNNKEL (reference sequence). Original processing notes: How many nucleated cells were present was estimated from reference gene primer amplification. Libraries were prepared by immunoSEQ multiplex PCR; TCRdb keeps only in-frame clonotypes and omits some of them. V, J and clone size are those of that table, while D and trimming were read from the DNA. The sample includes about 99,000 clones, 88% of them seen just once. The chain employs TRBV3-1 (or the pseudogene TRBV3-2) and TRBJ1-5; D ambiguous. The specimen was peripheral blood. This sequence originates from a human donor in a cohort sampled during active COVID-19. CDR3 loop: CASSQQRSDHQPQHF. Here the CDR3 DNA reads TGTGCCAGCAGCCAACAGCGGTCCGATCATCAGCCCCAGCATTTT.